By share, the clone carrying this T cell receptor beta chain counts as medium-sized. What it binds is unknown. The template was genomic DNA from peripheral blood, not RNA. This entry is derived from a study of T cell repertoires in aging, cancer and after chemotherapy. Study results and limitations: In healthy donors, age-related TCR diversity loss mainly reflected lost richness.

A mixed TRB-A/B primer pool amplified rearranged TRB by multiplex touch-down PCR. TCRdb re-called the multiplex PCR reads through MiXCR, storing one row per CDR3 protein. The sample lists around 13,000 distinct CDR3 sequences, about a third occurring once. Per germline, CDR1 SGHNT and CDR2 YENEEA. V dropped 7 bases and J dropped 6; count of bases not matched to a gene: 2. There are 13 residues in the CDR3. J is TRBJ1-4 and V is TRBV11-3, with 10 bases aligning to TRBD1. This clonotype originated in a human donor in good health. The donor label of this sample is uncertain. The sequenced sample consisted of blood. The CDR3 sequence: CASTGQGYEKLFF. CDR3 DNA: TGTGCCAGCACGGGACAGGGGTATGAAAAACTGTTTTTT. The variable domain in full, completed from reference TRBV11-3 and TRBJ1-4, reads EAGVVQSPRYKIIEKKQPVAFWCNPISGHNTLYWYLQNLGQGPELLIRYENEEAVDDSQLPKDRFSAERLKGVDSTLKIQPAELGDSAVYLCASTGQGYEKLFFGSGTQLSVL.